The present T cell receptor beta chain was sequenced within a study of control samples from healthy donors and cancer patients. Sequencing used immunoSEQ multiplex PCR; TCRdb keeps in-frame clones, though not all of them. Here the sample spans some 120,000 clones, around nine tenths being singletons. The sequencing input was blood. This TCR derives from a man younger than 35 in good health.

CDR3 region: CASSQPGHRYNEQFF. The CDR3 DNA reads TGTGCCAGCAGCCAACCGGGACACCGCTACAATGAGCAGTTCTTC. The chain combines TRBV14 with TRBJ2-1, with D perhaps matching TRBD1 (6 bases). V lost 2 bases and J 3 bases, leaving 11 bases between the germline ends. CDR1 and CDR2 (germline): SGHDN, FVKESK. The length of the CDR3 is 15 residues.